These 10 T cell receptor beta chains were all obtained from the same sample, sequenced in a study of blood T cell repertoires in COVID-19. The repertoire was sequenced with immunoSEQ multiplex PCR; TCRdb's copy has only in-frame clones and lacks some. This sample has about 130,000 clones, with about four fifths found just once. The material sequenced was peripheral blood. These receptor sequences come from a woman aged 50 to 60 with acute or convalescent COVID-19.

The V call is TRBV30, the J call TRBJ1-1, with D tentatively TRBD1 (5 bases). Trimming took 6 bases from V and 0 from J, leaving 14 bases between them. Germline V lookup: CDR1 GTSNPN, CDR2 SVGIG (reference sequence). The CDR3 length is 14 residues. In DNA, the CDR3 is TGTGCCTGTAGAGTACCAGGGATGAACACTGAAGCTTTCTTT. It codes for CACRVPGMNTEAFF.

The chain is built from TRBV7-3 and TRBJ1-1; no clear D gene. The germline V gene encodes CDR1 SGHTA and CDR2 FQGTGA. The CDR3 runs 13 residues. Deletions cut 8 bases from V and 1 base from J, with 11 bases between. CDR3 in DNA: TGTGCCAGCCAGTCCCTCTCGAACACTGAAGCTTTCTTT. This codes for CASQSLSNTEAFF. The full variable domain, in which reference TRBV7-3 and TRBJ1-1 provide the parts outside the CDR3, is GAGVSQTPSNKVTEKGKYVELRCDPISGHTALYWYRQSLGQGPEFLIYFQGTGAADDSGLPNDRFFAVRPEGSVSTLKIQRTERGDSAVYLCASQSLSNTEAFFGQGTRLTVV.

The rearrangement joins TRBV7-8 to TRBJ2-7; the D gene is possibly TRBD2 (6 bases). The CDR3 runs to 13 residues. The V end was cut by 5 bases, the J end by 4 bases, with 12 bases between. Germline loops: CDR1 SGHVS, CDR2 FQNEAQ. The CDR3 nucleotides read TGTGCCAGCAGCCCAATCGGGGGTTACGAGCAGTACTTC. Translating it yields CASSPIGGYEQYF.

V usage is TRBV11-3 and J usage is TRBJ2-1; D unclear. CDR3 length: 12 amino acids. Per germline, CDR1 SGHNT and CDR2 YENEEA. Trimming cost V 7 bases and J 3 bases, with 7 bases left between them. This CDR3 is CASTRDYNEQFF. The CDR3 nucleotides are TGTGCCAGCACCCGAGACTACAATGAGCAGTTCTTC.

The V gene is TRBV6-2 or TRBV6-3, the J gene TRBJ2-2; TRBD2 matches at 12 bases. V shed 2 bases and J 2 bases; nucleotides not matched to a gene: 6. This CDR3 region has 18 residues. The germline gives CDR1 MNHEY, CDR2 SVGEGT. Written as DNA, the CDR3 is TGTGCCAGCAGTTACCACCGGACTAGCGGGGCTAACACCGGGGAGCTGTTTTTT. Protein sequence: CASSYHRTSGANTGELFF.

The chain has TRBV5-6 and TRBJ2-1; 8 nucleotides match TRBD2. The germline V gene has CDR1 SGHDT and CDR2 YYEEEE. The CDR3 is 18 amino acids. V gave up 1 base and J gave up 4 bases; unmatched junction bases: 13. CDR3 amino acids: CASSLNREGGGKYNEQFF. CDR3 DNA sequence: TGTGCCAGCAGCTTGAACCGGGAGGGCGGGGGGAAATACAATGAGCAGTTCTTC. The whole variable domain, remainder taken from reference TRBV5-6 and TRBJ2-1, is DAGVTQSPTHLIKTRGQQVTLRCSPKSGHDTVSWYQQALGQGPQFIFQYYEEEERQRGNFPDRFSGHQFPNYSSELNVNALLLGDSALYLCASSLNREGGGKYNEQFFGPGTRLTVL.

The rearrangement links TRBV4-2 to TRBJ1-4, with D possibly TRBD1 on 5 matching bases. The CDR3 loop spans 16 amino acids. Trimming removed 4 bases at V and 6 bases at J, with 18 bases between. Germline CDR1 is LGHNA and CDR2 is YNFKEQ. CDR3 nucleotides: TGTGCCAGCAGCCGCGCCCCCTTCAGGGAGGATGAAAAACTGTTTTTT. Its protein is CASSRAPFREDEKLFF.

The chain joins TRBV13 to TRBJ1-3; 9 positions match TRBD1. Germline V CDR1 and CDR2: PRHDT, FYEKMQ (reference sequence). This CDR3 contains 15 residues. The trim removed 4 bases at V and 3 bases at J, leaving 4 bases unmatched. The CDR3 nucleotides read TGTGCCAGCAGCTCCTGGACAGGGGATGGAAACACCATATATTTT. Its protein product is CASSSWTGDGNTIYF.

Of note for this clone: Sequence at one end of the junction differs from germline and may be a read error. This sequence joins TRBV18 and TRBJ2-1; TRBD1 agrees at 8 bases. This CDR3 comprises 15 residues. The germline V gene encodes CDR1 KGHSH and CDR2 LQKENI. The CDR3 is CASQLRQGYYDEQFF. The CDR3 DNA reads TGTGCCAGCCAACTCCGACAGGGGTACTACGATGAGCAGTTCTTC.

The J gene is TRBJ1-2, the V gene TRBV6-6; the D is unclear. CDR1 MNHNY and CDR2 SVGAGI come from the germline V gene (reference sequence). CDR3 length: 12 amino acids. Trimming pared 0 bases from V and 7 bases from J, leaving 6 bases between. CDR3 bases: TGTGCCAGCAGTTACTCGAGTAGTGGCTACACCTTC. This codes for CASSYSSSGYTF.